Included here is one TCR beta chain sequence, with context. What it binds is not known. Germline-derived CDR1 and CDR2 are KGHSH and LQKENI. The junction had 6 bases not matched to a gene; V was cut back by 3 bases and J by 4 bases. The CDR3 has 15 amino acids. Healthy HIV-negative adults with no recent acute infections or vaccinations were recruited as donors. This entry comes from a study of shared clonotypes between healthy human individuals. Study-level points and caveats: The donor pool, a small one, limited the genetic and exposure-history diversity represented.

Each cell subset's genomic DNA was divided evenly among several immunoSEQ plates. Some clones are missing from TCRdb's copy, which holds only in-frame ones; the method was immunoSEQ multiplex PCR. The table records 2 million to 2.5 million clones, approximately 96% of them present only once. The TCR comes from a man aged 18 to 35 in good health. Sequencing used naive CD4+ T cells sorted from blood. Documented subset: CD45RA+ positively selected. The chain carries TRBV18 and TRBJ2-3; TRBD1 aligns across 8 bases. In DNA form, the CDR3 reads TGTGCCAGCTCACCCGGGACAGGACGGGCAGATACGCAGTATTTT. Protein sequence: CASSPGTGRADTQYF.